This is a list of T cell receptor beta chains from one sample in a study of beta chain features in type 1 diabetes. Profiling relied on immunoSEQ multiplex PCR, and the TCRdb table lists in-frame clones only, not all of them. Of about 44,000 clones in the sample, 66% are singletons; the top ten hold about 2.1%. The sample was Tregs from blood. All receptors come from a woman younger than 35 with type 1 diabetes. Each CDR3 is given with its conserved first and last residue. D genes are given only for firm matches. Clone size is shown for a subset of rows, as once, few, many or a class of expanded clone.

TRBV11-2	TRBD2	.	TRBJ2-5	TGTGCCAGCAGCTTTGCCCCGGGACTAGCGGGGAAGGTTCGAGAGACCCAGTACTTC	CASSFAPGLAGKVRETQYF
TRBV7-3	.	few	TRBJ2-3	TGTGCCAGCAGCTCCGGGGTCAGCGGTGGTACGCAGTATTTT	CASSSGVSGGTQYF
TRBV9	.	.	TRBJ1-3	TGTGCCAGCAAACCAGGGCACTCTGGAAACACCATATATTTT	CASKPGHSGNTIYF
TRBV5-1	.	.	TRBJ2-7	TGCGCCAGCAGCTTGGCCTACGGTACCTACGAGCAGTACTTC	CASSLAYGTYEQYF
TRBV6-5	.	.	TRBJ2-2	TGTGCCAGCAGACGCGGACAGCGTAACACCGGGGAGCTGTTTTTT	CASRRGQRNTGELFF
TRBV6-5	TRBD2	.	TRBJ2-7	TGTGCCAGCAGTTATGGGACTAGCGAGTACGAGCAGTACTTC	CASSYGTSEYEQYF
TRBV5-6	TRBD1	.	TRBJ2-1	TGTGCCAGCAGCTTGATCGGGACAGATCCCTACAATGAGCAGTTCTTC	CASSLIGTDPYNEQFF
TRBV5-1	TRBD1	.	TRBJ2-2	TGCGCCAGCAGCCCACAGGGGTTGTGGGAGCTGTTTTTT	CASSPQGLWELFF
TRBV13	.	.	TRBJ2-7	TGTGCCAGCAGGGTGGCAGGGCAGAACGAGCAGTACTTC	CASRVAGQNEQYF
TRBV5-6	.	few	TRBJ1-1	TGTGCCAGCAGCTTCAGGGCAGGGTACGCAGAAGCTTTCTTT	CASSFRAGYAEAFF